The clone carrying this T cell receptor beta chain was recorded many times. Antigen: not known. Each patient went into thyroid surgery without having received any treatment. Germline V gene sequence: CDR1 MNHNS, CDR2 SASEGT. The CDR3 length is 14 residues. V lost 7 bases, J lost 5 bases, and 8 bases stayed unmatched. These data are taken from a study of metastatic and nonmetastatic thyroid tumors. The wider study: Where malignant and benign thyroid patients were concerned, repertoires were compared across blood and tumor or nodule tissue. Overall study results and limits: Reportedly, malignant thyroid tumors had significantly higher TCR beta diversity than benign nodules, in blood and tumor.

In the authors' methods: Variation in CDR3 across clinicopathological groups served as the basis for constructing a distant-metastasis classifier in papillary thyroid cancer. TCRdb reprocessed the PCR reads using MiXCR. For this entry, the V and J calls and clone size follow TCRdb and not the study's own pipeline. This table holds 20,000 to 25,000 clones, 13% to 15% found once. The TCR originated in a female donor with papillary thyroid cancer or a benign thyroid nodule (not recorded which). Some clones in this sample may be carry-over from other donors' samples. The specimen was tumor tissue. This chain uses TRBV6-1 with TRBJ2-5; 9 nucleotides align to TRBD2. CDR3 sequence reads: CASTASGIRETQYF. In nucleotides, the CDR3 is TGTGCCAGCACGGCTAGCGGGATAAGGGAGACCCAGTACTTC.